The present T cell receptor (beta chain) was sequenced within a study of cytomegalovirus exposure and HLA in healthy donors. Findings and limits, study-wide: Researchers counted around 160 TCR beta chains as cytomegalovirus-associated. Reportedly, diagnosis of cytomegalovirus status by the classifier showed high specificity and sensitivity. Analyses of presence/absence relied on an assumption of roughly uniform sequencing depth across donors.

60 Vbeta and 13 Jbeta primers were used in PCR. How the authors handled the data: Later reanalysis found about 80 million unique TCR beta chains, around 11 million of them shared. Here immunoSEQ multiplex PCR was the method, and the copy in TCRdb shows in-frame clones only, minus some. V and J calls and clone size are those listed in that table; D and trimming were worked out from the DNA. The table lists about 97,000 clones, around 10% of them singletons, with about 4.7% in the top ten. Germline CDR1 and CDR2: SGHDT and YYEEEE. This CDR3 has 13 residues. V was shortened by 1 base and J by 2 bases, with 6 bases between the two germline ends. The sample holds a few counts of this clone. Antigen specificity is unknown.

This chain uses TRBV5-6 with TRBJ1-1; D unclear. The TCR sequence derives from a man in his fifties in good health and CMV-seropositive. Sequenced: PBMCs. Here the CDR3 DNA reads TGTGCCAGCAGCTTGAGCACTAACACTGAAGCTTTCTTT. This gives the protein CASSLSTNTEAFF.